Shown below are 4 T cell receptor beta chains from a single sample sequenced in a study of T-cell memory formation after mild COVID-19. TCRdb re-analysed the 5' RACE reads in MiXCR, keeping a single row per CDR3 protein. The data hold hundreds of thousands of distinct CDR3 sequences, with around a sixth observed a single time. Source material: PBMCs or a T cell subset sorted from them (not recorded which). The source is a man aged 18 to 29 who had mild COVID-19 (a few samples of this study predate the infection). Cell type and time point are not known.

In its sample, this clonotype was seen a few times. This chain uses TRBV7-9 with TRBJ2-7; TRBD2 aligns across 7 bases. V lost 3 bases and J lost 7; bases outside the gene matches: 9. The CDR3 covers 14 residues. Germline V gene data show CDR1 as SEHNR and CDR2 as FQNEAQ (reference sequence). The CDR3 nucleotides are TGTGCCAGCAGCTTGGGAGGGGCCGGATCAGAGCAGTACTTC. It translates to CASSLGGAGSEQYF.

A few counts support this clonotype. This rearrangement joins TRBV6-2 or TRBV6-3 to TRBJ2-3; 8 positions match TRBD1. With 8 bases clipped from V and 6 bases from J, the junction kept 10 bases outside the gene matches. This CDR3 is 14 amino acids long. The germline V gene encodes CDR1 MNHEY and CDR2 SVGEGT. The CDR3 DNA reads TGTGCCAGCGGAGGACAGGGAGTGCTGGATACGCAGTATTTT. Encoded protein: CASGGQGVLDTQYF.

There are a few counts of this clonotype. The CDR3 bases are TGTGCCAGCAGCGTAGTCCCCCGGGGGGAAGGCGAGCAGTACTTC. As protein: CASSVVPRGEGEQYF. The chain uses TRBV9 and TRBJ2-7, with 7 bases aligning to TRBD2. Germline assignment: CDR1 SGDLS and CDR2 YYNGEE. The CDR3 is 15 residues long. V trimming: 0 bases; J trimming: 6 bases; junction bases outside the gene matches: 9.

This clonotype was seen repeatedly, ten times or more. This chain links TRBV5-1 with TRBJ1-2; unclear D gene. Germline V gene sequence: CDR1 SGHRS, CDR2 YFSETQ. Trimming removed 0 bases at V and 7 bases at J, with 19 bases between. The CDR3 covers 16 residues. The CDR3 protein is CASSLGVAGFRRGYTF. As DNA, the CDR3 is TGCGCCAGCAGCTTGGGAGTCGCTGGGTTCCGGCGTGGCTACACCTTC.